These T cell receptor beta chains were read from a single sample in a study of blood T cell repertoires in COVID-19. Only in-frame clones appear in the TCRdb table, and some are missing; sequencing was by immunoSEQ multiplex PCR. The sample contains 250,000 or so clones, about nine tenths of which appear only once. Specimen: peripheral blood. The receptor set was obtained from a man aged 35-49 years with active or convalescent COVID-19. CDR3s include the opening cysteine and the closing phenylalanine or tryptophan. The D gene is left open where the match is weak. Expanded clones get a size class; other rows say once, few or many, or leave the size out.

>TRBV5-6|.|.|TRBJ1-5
CASSFAGTQPQHF
TGTGCCAGCAGCTTTGCGGGGACTCAGCCCCAGCATTTT
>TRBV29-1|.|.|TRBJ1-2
CSVRAGYGYTF
TGCAGCGTCAGGGCCGGCTATGGCTACACCTTC
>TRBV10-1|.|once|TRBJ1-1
CASSAFQGLDTEAFF
TGCGCCAGCAGTGCGTTCCAGGGCCTTGACACTGAAGCTTTCTTT
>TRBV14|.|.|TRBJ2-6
CASSQSGANVLTF
TGTGCCAGCAGCCAATCAGGGGCCAACGTCCTGACTTTC
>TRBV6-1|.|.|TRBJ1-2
CASSEPSKSNYGYTF
TGTGCCAGCAGTGAACCGAGCAAAAGTAACTATGGCTACACCTTC
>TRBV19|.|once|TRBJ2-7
CASSTTGTWEQYF
TGTGCCAGTAGTACCACAGGGACGTGGGAGCAGTACTTC
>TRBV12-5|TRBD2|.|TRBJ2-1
CASGIQSGGASYEQFF
TGTGCTAGTGGTATTCAAAGCGGGGGGGCCTCCTATGAGCAGTTCTTC
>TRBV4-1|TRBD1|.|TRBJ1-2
CASSQDQAEGASYGYTF
TGCGCCAGCAGCCAAGATCAAGCGGAGGGGGCAAGCTATGGCTACACCTTC
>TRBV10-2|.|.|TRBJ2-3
CASTEAGFTDTQYF
TGCGCCAGCACCGAGGCGGGATTCACAGATACGCAGTATTTT
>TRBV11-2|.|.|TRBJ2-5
CASSHFTGLQETQYF
TGTGCCAGCAGCCATTTTACAGGGCTCCAAGAGACCCAGTACTTC
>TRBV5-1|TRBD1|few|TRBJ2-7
CASSPGTGFDEQYF
TGCGCCAGCAGCCCGGGGACAGGGTTCGACGAGCAGTACTTC
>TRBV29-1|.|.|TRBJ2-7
CSVQESEQYF
TGCAGCGTTCAAGAGAGCGAGCAGTACTTC
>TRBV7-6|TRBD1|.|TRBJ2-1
CASSGPGTGYNEQFF
TGTGCCAGCAGCGGACCCGGGACAGGGTACAATGAGCAGTTCTTC
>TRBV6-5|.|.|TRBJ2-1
CASSYLGGIDEQFF
TGTGCCAGCAGTTACTTAGGGGGTATAGATGAGCAGTTCTTC
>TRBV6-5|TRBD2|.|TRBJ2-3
CASSPLAGGPDTQYF
TGTGCCAGCAGCCCCCTAGCGGGGGGGCCAGATACGCAGTATTTT
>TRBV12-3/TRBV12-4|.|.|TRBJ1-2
CASSRAAYGYTF
TGTGCCAGCAGCAGGGCGGCCTATGGCTACACCTTC
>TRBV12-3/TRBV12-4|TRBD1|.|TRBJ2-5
CASSSTGGETQYF
TGTGCCAGCAGTTCGACAGGGGGAGAGACCCAGTACTTC
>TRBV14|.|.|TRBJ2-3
CASSPWGTGGDGSQYF
TGTGCCAGCAGCCCGTGGGGAACAGGCGGGGATGGGTCGCAGTATTTT
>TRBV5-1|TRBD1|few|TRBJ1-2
CASSLGQGLNGYTF
TGCGCCAGCAGCTTGGGACAGGGATTAAACGGCTACACCTTC
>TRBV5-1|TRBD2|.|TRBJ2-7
CASSFTEASGFRSYEQYF
TGCGCCAGCAGCTTTACTGAGGCTAGCGGGTTCCGCTCCTACGAGCAGTACTTC
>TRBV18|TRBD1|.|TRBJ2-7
CASSPQGQGADEQYF
TGTGCCAGCTCACCACAGGGACAGGGGGCGGACGAGCAGTACTTC
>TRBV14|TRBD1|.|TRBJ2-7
CASSRGQGRRGYEQYF
TGTGCCAGCAGCCGGGGACAGGGCCGACGGGGATACGAGCAGTACTTC
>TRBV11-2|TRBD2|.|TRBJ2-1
CASSSLEVSSGPYNEQFF
TGTGCCAGCAGCTCGCTAGAGGTCTCTAGCGGGCCCTACAATGAGCAGTTCTTC
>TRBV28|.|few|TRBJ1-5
CASISGWNQPQHF
TGTGCCAGCATATCGGGTTGGAATCAGCCCCAGCATTTT
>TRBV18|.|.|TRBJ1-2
CASSPDTYGYTF
TGTGCCAGCTCACCAGACACCTATGGCTACACCTTC
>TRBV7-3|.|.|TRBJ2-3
CASSLSGGHTDTQYF
TGTGCCAGCAGCTTATCGGGGGGCCACACAGATACGCAGTATTTT
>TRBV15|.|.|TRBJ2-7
CATSRDMSSYEQYF
TGTGCCACCAGCAGAGATATGAGCTCCTACGAGCAGTACTTC
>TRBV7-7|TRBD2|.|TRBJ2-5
CASSLVGGGQETQYF
TGTGCCAGCAGCTTAGTGGGCGGGGGGCAAGAGACCCAGTACTTC
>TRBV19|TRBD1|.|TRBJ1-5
CASKGQYNQPQHF
TGTGCCAGTAAGGGACAGTACAATCAGCCCCAGCATTTT
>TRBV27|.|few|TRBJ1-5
CASRLQGLNQPQHF
TGTGCCAGCAGACTTCAGGGGCTCAATCAGCCCCAGCATTTT
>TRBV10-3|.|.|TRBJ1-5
CAIRGLGQPQHF
TGTGCCATCAGGGGACTTGGCCAGCCCCAGCATTTT
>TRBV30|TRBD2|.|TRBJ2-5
CACDLAGGVATQYF
TGTGCCTGTGACCTAGCGGGGGGGGTGGCGACCCAGTACTTC
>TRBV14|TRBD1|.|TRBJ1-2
CASRGSPGQGKLGDGYTF
TGTGCCAGCAGGGGATCCCCCGGACAGGGGAAATTGGGCGATGGCTACACCTTC
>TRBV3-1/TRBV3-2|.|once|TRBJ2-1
CASSLGPEQFF
TGTGCCAGCAGCCTGGGGCCCGAGCAGTTCTTC
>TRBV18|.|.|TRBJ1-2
CASSPGQFSGYTF
TGTGCCAGCTCCCCCGGACAGTTTTCCGGCTACACCTTC
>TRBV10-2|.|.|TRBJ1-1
CASSESVAQAAFF
TGCGCCAGCAGTGAGTCCGTAGCGCAGGCGGCTTTCTTT
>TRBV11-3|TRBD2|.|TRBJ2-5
CASSLGSAGGPSGETQYF
TGTGCCAGCAGCTTAGGTTCAGCGGGAGGGCCGTCTGGAGAGACCCAGTACTTC
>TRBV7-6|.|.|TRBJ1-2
CASSSLGQGARGYTF
TGTGCCAGCAGCTCCTTGGGACAAGGGGCGCGAGGCTACACCTTC
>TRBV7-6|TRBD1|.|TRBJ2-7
CASSLGPTGTYEQYF
TGTGCCAGCAGCTTAGGCCCGACAGGGACCTACGAGCAGTACTTC
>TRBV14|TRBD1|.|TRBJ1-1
CASSPDRVGTEAFF
TGTGCCAGCAGCCCCGACAGGGTGGGCACTGAAGCTTTCTTT
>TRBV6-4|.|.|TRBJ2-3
CASSDGETRTDTQYF
TGTGCCAGCAGTGATGGGGAAACTAGGACAGATACGCAGTATTTT
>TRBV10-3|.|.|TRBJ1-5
CAIAGRNSNQPQHF
TGTGCCATCGCGGGCAGGAATAGCAATCAGCCCCAGCATTTT
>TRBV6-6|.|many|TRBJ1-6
CASSTGSRNSPLHF
TGTGCCAGCAGTACAGGGTCTCGGAATTCACCCCTCCACTTT
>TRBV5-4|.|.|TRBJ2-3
CASSLDTSSTDTQYF
TGTGCCAGCAGCTTGGATACTAGCAGCACAGATACGCAGTATTTT
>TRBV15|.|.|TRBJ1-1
CATSRGRPGAFF
TGTGCCACCAGCAGAGGACGCCCGGGAGCTTTCTTT
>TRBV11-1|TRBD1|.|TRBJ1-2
CASSQQPGQGAGYTF
TGTGCCAGCAGCCAACAACCCGGACAGGGGGCTGGCTACACCTTC
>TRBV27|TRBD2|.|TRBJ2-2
CASSLLAGGLVGTGELFF
TGTGCCAGCAGTTTACTAGCGGGGGGGCTAGTGGGAACCGGGGAGCTGTTTTTT
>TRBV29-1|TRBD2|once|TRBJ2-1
CSVSREAGGTYNEQFF
TGCAGCGTTTCTAGAGAAGCGGGGGGGACCTACAATGAGCAGTTCTTC
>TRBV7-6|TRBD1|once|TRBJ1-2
CASSQGTAYGYTF
TGTGCCAGCAGCCAAGGGACAGCCTATGGCTACACCTTC
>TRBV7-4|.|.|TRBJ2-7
CASSLENTKYEQYF
TGTGCCAGCAGCTTAGAAAACACAAAATACGAGCAGTACTTC
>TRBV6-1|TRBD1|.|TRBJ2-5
CASSERLGQGKETQYF
TGTGCCAGCAGTGAACGCCTGGGACAGGGGAAGGAGACCCAGTACTTC